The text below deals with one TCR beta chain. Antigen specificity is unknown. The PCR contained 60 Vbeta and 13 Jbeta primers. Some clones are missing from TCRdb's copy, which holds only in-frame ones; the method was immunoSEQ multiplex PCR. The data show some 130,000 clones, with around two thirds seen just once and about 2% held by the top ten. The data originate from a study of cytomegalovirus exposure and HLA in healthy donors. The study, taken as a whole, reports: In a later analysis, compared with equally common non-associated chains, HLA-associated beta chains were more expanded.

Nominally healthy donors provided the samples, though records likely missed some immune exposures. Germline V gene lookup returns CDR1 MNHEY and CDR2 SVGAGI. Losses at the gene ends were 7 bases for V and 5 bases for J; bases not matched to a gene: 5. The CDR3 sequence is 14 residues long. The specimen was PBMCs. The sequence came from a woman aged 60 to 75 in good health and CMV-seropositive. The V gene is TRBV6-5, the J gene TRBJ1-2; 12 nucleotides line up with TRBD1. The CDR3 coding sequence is TGTGCCAGCAAGGGGGACAGGGGGCTTTATGGCTACACCTTC. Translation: CASKGDRGLYGYTF.